This T cell receptor beta chain was captured by sequencing in a study of blood T cells in healthy people across ages. Study at large: Template switching recovered approximately one barcoded beta molecule for every two T cells.

The germline CDR1 and CDR2 sequences are SQVTM and ANQGSEA. The CDR3 has 14 amino acids. Trimming pared 5 bases from V and 5 bases from J, leaving 18 bases between. Study observations and caveats: Naive T cell percentage showed a strong correlation with the diversity of TCR beta. Expanded clonotype changes were possibly confounded by unknown donor CMV status.

A J-beta primer mix and a sample-barcoded 5' primer were used in a second PCR of about 7 to 12 cycles. TCRdb reprocessed the 5' RACE reads with MiXCR, giving one entry per CDR3 protein. Among 1,800,000 or so distinct CDR3 sequences listed, roughly two fifths were seen once. This clonotype was observed a few times. As yet, its antigen is unknown. Isolation recovered at least 6.5 million PBMCs from every sample. The sample consisted of blood. The sequence was collected from a human donor in good health. The V call is TRBV29-1, the J call TRBJ1-1; D is perhaps TRBD1 (6 bases). In DNA, the CDR3 is TGCAGCGTTATGCCCGGGACACTGGGAACTGAAGCTTTCTTT. It translates to CSVMPGTLGTEAFF. The full variable domain, in which reference TRBV29-1 and TRBJ1-1 provide the parts outside the CDR3, is SAVISQKPSRDICQRGTSLTIQCQVDSQVTMMFWYRQQPGQSLTLIATANQGSEATYESGFVIDKFPISRPNLTFSTLTVSNMSPEDSSIYLCSVMPGTLGTEAFFGQGTRLTVV.